The 19 T cell receptor beta chains below all came from one sample that was sequenced in a study of human thymus T cells. Data came from immunoSEQ multiplex PCR; TCRdb stores just in-frame clones and leaves some out. Of around 130,000 clones listed, 90% to 95% are singletons. The thymus was resected at corrective cardiac surgery. Sequencing was performed on thymus tissue. The receptors were gathered from a boy under two years old with a congenital heart defect but otherwise immunologically healthy.

The V gene is TRBV15, the J gene TRBJ1-2; D possibly corresponds to TRBD1 (6 bases). This CDR3 is built from 17 residues. Germline CDR1 and CDR2: LNHNV and YYDKDF (reference sequence). Trimming removed 0 bases at V and 8 bases at J, with 22 bases between. The CDR3 DNA reads TGTGCCACCAGCAGAGATAAGGCGGGGGCCAGGGAGGAAGGCTACACCTTC. It codes for CATSRDKAGAREEGYTF. The full variable domain, with the rest looked up from reference TRBV15 and TRBJ1-2, is DAMVIQNPRYQVTQFGKPVTLSCSQTLNHNVMYWYQQKSSQAPKLLFHYYDKDFNNEADTPDNFQSRRPNTSFCFLDIRSPGLGDTAMYLCATSRDKAGAREEGYTFGSGTRLTVV.

The chain links TRBV30 to TRBJ2-3; D gene ambiguous. This CDR3 region has 16 residues. From germline, CDR1 is GTSNPN and CDR2 SVGIG (reference sequence). Trimming shortened V by 0 bases and J by 2 bases, and 15 bases separated the two germline ends. The CDR3 DNA reads as TGTGCCTGGAGTGTTGATTGGGTTAGGGCCACAGATACGCAGTATTTT. Amino acids: CAWSVDWVRATDTQYF.

The chain employs TRBV4-1 and TRBJ2-3, with 8 bases that match TRBD1. V lost 4 bases, J lost 9 bases, and 15 bases stayed unmatched. CDR1 and CDR2 (germline): MGHRA, YSYEKL. This CDR3 has 16 amino acids. The CDR3 nucleotides read TGCGCCAGCAGCCCCATCCCAGGGGGCCTAACTGGCACGCAGTATTTT. Its translation: CASSPIPGGLTGTQYF.

The rearrangement joins TRBV7-8 to TRBJ1-1; D gene uncertain. The germline CDR1 and CDR2 sequences are SGHVS and FQNEAQ. V shed 0 bases and J shed 1 base, with 15 bases lying between them. The CDR3 sequence is 17 residues long. The CDR3: CASSLAPVQRPNTEAFF. For the CDR3, the DNA is TGTGCCAGCAGCTTAGCGCCAGTTCAGCGTCCGAACACTGAAGCTTTCTTT.

There are a few counts of this clone. The chain links TRBV2 to TRBJ1-1; D may be TRBD1 (6 bases). Germline V lookup: CDR1 SNHLY, CDR2 FYNNEI. Trimming removed 7 bases at V and 5 bases at J, with 11 bases between. The CDR3 runs to 12 residues. The CDR3 spells CASTSGDTEAFF. The CDR3 nucleotides are TGTGCCAGCACCTCAGGGGATACTGAAGCTTTCTTT. The full variable domain, rest sourced from reference TRBV2 and TRBJ1-1, is EPEVTQTPSHQVTQMGQEVILRCVPISNHLYFYWYRQILGQKVEFLVSFYNNEISEKSEIFDDQFSVERPDGSNFTLKIRSTKLEDSAMYFCASTSGDTEAFFGQGTRLTVV.

The CDR3 DNA reads as TGTGCCAGCAGTGAAGCCGGTCACGGAACTAATTCACCCCTCCACTTT. This translates into CASSEAGHGTNSPLHF. This chain uses TRBV25-1 with TRBJ1-6; no reliable D call. The CDR3 runs to 16 residues. CDR1 and CDR2 (germline): MGHDK, SYGVNS. Trimming stripped 2 bases from V and 6 bases from J, with 14 bases between.

The chain employs TRBV4-3 and TRBJ1-1; D is ambiguous. There are 14 residues in the CDR3. Germline loops: CDR1 LGHNA, CDR2 YSLEER. The germline V and J ends were trimmed by 0 bases and 10 bases, with 15 bases remaining between them. The CDR3, as DNA: TGCGCCAGCAGCCAAGAGATACACCCCGGACGAGCTTTCTTT. It codes for CASSQEIHPGRAFF.

V usage is TRBV5-5 and J usage is TRBJ2-1; D could derive from TRBD1 or TRBD2 (5 bases each). This CDR3 contains 14 residues. Germline V CDR1 and CDR2: SGHKS, YYEKEE (reference sequence). The V gene lost 4 bases and the J gene lost 6 bases, with 14 bases spanning the gap. The chain's CDR3 is CASSGGPYPNEQFF. The CDR3 nucleotides read TGTGCCAGCAGCGGGGGACCGTACCCCAATGAGCAGTTCTTC.

V gene TRBV9 combines with J gene TRBJ2-5, with 9 bases that match TRBD1. Per germline, CDR1 SGDLS and CDR2 YYNGEE. Trimming took 0 bases from V and 5 from J; bases not matched to a gene: 5. The CDR3 length is 15 residues. This CDR3 reads CASSVEQGARETQYF. As DNA, the CDR3 is TGTGCCAGCAGCGTAGAACAGGGGGCGCGGGAGACCCAGTACTTC.

The V and J genes are TRBV11-3 and TRBJ2-5; 14 bases are shared with TRBD2. Germline-derived CDR1 and CDR2 are SGHNT and YENEEA. This CDR3 has 16 amino acids. V dropped 5 bases and J dropped 3; count of bases not matched to a gene: 5. The CDR3 here is CASSPPGLAGEETQYF. CDR3 sequence (DNA): TGTGCCAGCAGCCCCCCGGGACTAGCGGGGGAAGAGACCCAGTACTTC.

The chain links TRBV13 to TRBJ2-1; 9 nucleotides line up with TRBD1. The CDR3 length is 14 residues. CDR1 is PRHDT and CDR2 is FYEKMQ in the germline V gene (reference sequence). V lost 5 bases to trimming and J lost 7 bases; unmatched junction nucleotides: 6. The CDR3 is CASSNRDRVNEQFF. The CDR3 nucleotides are TGTGCCAGCAGCAACCGGGACAGGGTAAATGAGCAGTTCTTC.

V and J are TRBV11-1 and TRBJ2-7, with TRBD2 identical over 10 bases. The length of the CDR3 is 15 residues. CDR1 is SGHAT, CDR2 FQDESV, per germline (reference sequence). V shed 5 bases, J shed 0 bases, and the junction held 4 bases outside the gene matches. CDR3 residues: CASSRLAGASYEQYF. CDR3 coding DNA: TGTGCCAGCAGCCGGCTAGCGGGGGCCTCCTACGAGCAGTACTTC.

The CDR3 DNA reads as TGTGCCAGCAGCTCCACCCAGGGGGCGGGTGGCTACACCTTC. It encodes CASSSTQGAGGYTF. The V call is TRBV5-6, the J call TRBJ1-2, with 8 bases matching TRBD1. The CDR3 sequence is 14 residues long. CDR1 SGHDT and CDR2 YYEEEE come from the germline V gene. Trimming at V came to 3 bases and at J to 7 bases, leaving 8 bases not matched to a gene.

The rearrangement uses TRBV7-2 and TRBJ2-2, with 7 nucleotides matching TRBD1. Germline V gene sequence: CDR1 SGHTA, CDR2 FQGNSA. The ends lost 3 bases at V and 4 bases at J; junction bases unmatched: 8. This CDR3 has 16 residues. CDR3: CASSLIRGRSTGELFF. The CDR3 DNA sequence: TGTGCCAGCAGCTTGATTAGGGGGCGGAGCACCGGGGAGCTGTTTTTT.

The rearrangement uses TRBV7-8 and TRBJ1-2; D gene unclear. V lost 5 bases to trimming and J lost 2 bases, with 12 bases between them. This CDR3 is built from 14 residues. Germline CDR1 SGHVS, CDR2 FQNEAQ. CDR3 nucleotides: TGTGCCAGCAGCCCTAGCGGGCCAAACTATGGCTACACCTTC. This sequence encodes CASSPSGPNYGYTF.

The rearrangement links TRBV30 to TRBJ2-6, with D perhaps matching TRBD1 (6 bases). The CDR3 contains 17 residues. V lost 5 bases to trimming and J lost 0 bases, with 17 bases between them. The germline V gene encodes CDR1 GTSNPN and CDR2 SVGIG (reference sequence). CDR3: CAWSRTEFSSGANVLTF. In DNA form, the CDR3 reads TGTGCCTGGTCCAGGACAGAGTTCTCCTCTGGGGCCAACGTCCTGACTTTC.

V usage is TRBV27 and J usage is TRBJ2-1, with TRBD1 as a possible D gene (5 bases). CDR3 length: 18 amino acids. Per the germline V gene, CDR1 is MNHEY and CDR2 is SMNVEV (reference sequence). The V gene lost 5 bases and the J gene lost 8 bases, with 28 bases spanning the gap. The chain's CDR3 is CASSPRPRTPSPRHEQFF. DNA for the CDR3: TGTGCCAGCAGTCCCCGCCCCCGGACACCATCCCCCCGACATGAGCAGTTCTTC.

V and J are TRBV2 and TRBJ1-2; no definite D call. V gave up 6 bases and J gave up 4 bases, with 12 bases separating them. This CDR3 contains 13 residues. Germline V lookup: CDR1 SNHLY, CDR2 FYNNEI. DNA for the CDR3: TGTGCCAGCAGGTATCGGCGGCTCTATGGCTACACCTTC. Its protein product is CASRYRRLYGYTF.

The chain joins TRBV5-1 to TRBJ2-7, with a possible D match to TRBD1 (5 bases). This CDR3 region has 15 residues. CDR1 SGHRS and CDR2 YFSETQ come from the germline V gene. Between the trimmed V and J ends, which lost 4 bases and 0 bases, there was a span of 14 bases. In nucleotides, the CDR3 is TGCGCCAGCAGCCCCAGGGAACGGAGCTCCTACGAGCAGTACTTC. This encodes CASSPRERSSYEQYF.